Included here is one TCR beta chain sequence, with context. The target antigen is unknown. Timing groups of about 4 and about 12 weeks for second doses were pooled. The germline V gene encodes CDR1 KGHSH and CDR2 LQKENI. V shed 1 base and J shed 7 bases, with 14 bases lying between them. This CDR3 has 14 residues. Sequencing was performed with immunoSEQ multiplex PCR; in TCRdb, only in-frame clones are kept and a portion is missing. Here the sample spans about 93,000 clones, more than 80% being singletons. The sample comes from a study of T cell responses to AZD1222 COVID-19 vaccine. Study-wide results and limits: Reports indicate that nearly half of spike-specific TCRs are directed at unmutated variant regions. Recipients of two AZD1222 doses showed rising Spike-specific TCR breadth and depth. In a largely white British group with more females than males, clonal diversity was possibly underestimated.

The chain uses TRBV18 and TRBJ2-7, with D perhaps matching TRBD1 or TRBD2 (6 bases each). This specimen consisted of peripheral blood, obtained 28 days after the second AZD1222 dose. This receptor was taken from an adult who received the AZD1222 COVID-19 vaccine. CDR3 loop: CASSPRRGAGEQYF. The DNA of the CDR3 is TGTGCCAGCTCACCACGGAGGGGGGCGGGTGAGCAGTACTTC.